The 14 T cell receptor beta chains given below trace back to one sample, sequenced in a study of T cell changes during pregnancy in multiple sclerosis. Clones were read by immunoSEQ multiplex PCR, and TCRdb kept only the in-frame ones, dropping some. The sample lists roughly 60,000 clones; 90% were seen once. Here the sequenced sample was CD4+ T cells from peripheral blood mononuclear cells, taken in the first trimester of pregnancy. The receptors stem from a female donor with multiple sclerosis, enrolled in a pregnancy study.

This clone has just a few counts. The chain has TRBV29-1 and TRBJ2-7; 9 bases agree with TRBD1. V lost 7 bases, J lost 8 bases, and 12 bases stayed unmatched. Germline CDR1 is SQVTM and CDR2 is ANQGSEA. The CDR3 has 13 amino acids. CDR3 in DNA: TGCAGCGCTCGGACAGGGGATTCTTCGCAGCAGTACTTC. Amino acids: CSARTGDSSQQYF.

This clone was seen a single time. This rearrangement joins TRBV2 to TRBJ2-1; 7 nucleotides match TRBD2. The CDR3 length is 14 residues. With 7 bases clipped from V and 3 bases from J, the junction kept 6 bases outside the gene matches. CDR1 is SNHLY, CDR2 FYNNEI, per germline. CDR3 region: CASIEAGLYNEQFF. Here the CDR3 DNA reads TGTGCCAGCATCGAAGCGGGACTCTACAATGAGCAGTTCTTC.

The rearrangement joins TRBV5-6 to TRBJ2-7, with D perhaps matching TRBD1 (5 bases). CDR1 is SGHDT, CDR2 YYEEEE, per germline. Trimming shortened V by 5 bases and J by 0 bases, and 12 bases separated the two germline ends. This CDR3 region has 14 residues. In nucleotides, the CDR3 is TGTGCCAGCAGAATCAGGGCCAGCTCCTACGAGCAGTACTTC. Translating it yields CASRIRASSYEQYF.

This chain connects TRBV5-6 to TRBJ1-1; D gene unclear. The germline V gene encodes CDR1 SGHDT and CDR2 YYEEEE. The V end was cut by 0 bases, the J end by 2 bases, with 11 bases between. The CDR3 runs to 15 residues. This CDR3 reads CASSLGRQSNTEAFF. In DNA, the CDR3 is TGTGCCAGCAGCTTGGGGCGGCAGAGTAACACTGAAGCTTTCTTT.

The chain joins TRBV5-4 to TRBJ1-4; D perhaps matches TRBD1 (6 bases). Germline loops: CDR1 SGHNT, CDR2 YYREEE (reference sequence). The ends were cut back, 0 bases at V and 5 bases at J, with 8 bases in the middle. CDR3 size: 14 residues. The CDR3 DNA reads as TGTGCCAGCAGCTTGGACAGGGTCAATGAAAAACTGTTTTTT. Translating gives CASSLDRVNEKLFF.

This clone qualifies as medium-sized. V usage is TRBV19 and J usage is TRBJ2-6; 7 nucleotides agree with TRBD1. The CDR3 length is 12 residues. Germline V CDR1 and CDR2: LNHDA, SQIVND (reference sequence). Trimming took 8 bases from V and 8 from J; bases not matched to a gene: 3. CDR3 in amino acids: CASSTGTNVLTF. The CDR3 coding sequence is TGTGCCAGTTCGACAGGGACCAACGTCCTGACTTTC.

The chain uses TRBV19 and TRBJ1-1; D gene unclear. The CDR3 has 12 residues. Deletions cut 5 bases from V and 3 bases from J, with 7 bases between. Germline V gene lookup returns CDR1 LNHDA and CDR2 SQIVND (reference sequence). The CDR3 DNA reads as TGTGCCAGTAGTCCCCGGGACACTGAAGCTTTCTTT. It is translated as CASSPRDTEAFF.

The CDR3 coding sequence is TGTGCCAGCAGCTTAGTAGCTCTTCGACAGGGGGCTTTCTTT. Protein product: CASSLVALRQGAFF. This rearrangement joins TRBV7-2 to TRBJ1-1; TRBD1 aligns across 8 bases. The CDR3 length is 14 residues. Unmatched junction bases numbered 9, after V lost 1 base and J lost 11 bases. Germline lookup yields CDR1 SGHTA and CDR2 FQGNSA.

This chain joins TRBV7-9 and TRBJ2-1; possible D gene TRBD2, 7 bases. The CDR3 consists of 16 residues. Trimming took 2 bases from V and 4 from J, leaving 15 bases between them. CDR1 is SEHNR, CDR2 FQNEAQ, per germline (reference sequence). The CDR3 protein is CASSLSGGGRYNEQFF. The CDR3 coding sequence is TGTGCCAGCAGCTTATCTGGCGGGGGCCGATACAATGAGCAGTTCTTC.

This clone was detected a few times. V is TRBV5-6 and J is TRBJ1-6, with 8 bases lining up with TRBD1. CDR1 is SGHDT and CDR2 is YYEEEE in the germline V gene. The CDR3 is 16 amino acids. The V gene end was trimmed by 0 bases and the J gene end by 7 bases; junction bases not matched to a gene: 6. The CDR3 DNA sequence: TGTGCCAGCAGCTTGGTGGACAGGGCCGGGAATTCACCCCTCCACTTT. It translates to CASSLVDRAGNSPLHF.

The chain couples TRBV11-2 to TRBJ2-7, with D possibly matching TRBD2 (6 bases). The CDR3 contains 14 residues. CDR1 and CDR2 from the germline V gene are SGHAT and FQNNGV. Trimming shortened V by 5 bases and J by 6 bases, and 17 bases separated the two germline ends. CDR3 DNA sequence: TGTGCCAGCAGCCACTTATCGGGGGACGGCGAGCAGTACTTC. Its translation is CASSHLSGDGEQYF.

The rearrangement links TRBV6-5 to TRBJ1-6; 11 nucleotides match TRBD1. The CDR3 is 14 amino acids. Germline V gives CDR1 MNHEY, CDR2 SVGAGI. J was trimmed by 10 bases and V by 8 bases; bases with no gene match: 7. CDR3 amino acids: CASSDRGRKSPLHF. DNA of the CDR3: TGTGCCAGCTCGGACAGGGGGCGCAAGTCACCCCTCCACTTT.

This clone was picked up one time. The chain is built from TRBV7-6 and TRBJ1-3; D possibly corresponds to TRBD1 (5 bases). The CDR3 is 17 amino acids. Trimming cost V 1 base and J 8 bases, with 21 bases left between them. Germline V gives CDR1 SGHVS, CDR2 FNYEAQ. CDR3 loop: CASSLGPRRGGVDTIYF. The DNA of the CDR3 is TGTGCCAGCAGCTTAGGCCCTCGAAGGGGCGGGGTAGACACCATATATTTT.

This clone was seen once. The V call is TRBV10-3, the J call TRBJ2-7; 7 bases align to TRBD2. The V gene's germline CDR1 is ENHRY and CDR2 SYGVKD. CDR3 size: 12 residues. J lost 7 bases, V lost 4 bases, and 4 bases had no gene match. CDR3 sequence (DNA): TGTGCCATCAGTGTGCTAGCGGATGAGCAGTACTTC. This encodes CAISVLADEQYF.